These T cell receptor beta chains were read from a single sample in a study of T-cell memory formation after mild COVID-19. TCRdb re-called the 5' RACE reads through MiXCR, storing one row per CDR3 protein. The data show around 55,000 distinct CDR3 sequences, around 9.5% seen once. Specimen: PBMCs or a T cell subset sorted from them (not recorded which). The receptors shown here come from a man younger than 35 who had mild COVID-19 (a few samples of this study predate the infection). Cell type and time point are not known. The CDR3 runs from the conserved cysteine through the conserved F or W. A D gene is named only where the DNA matches it firmly. Size tells how often a clone was seen (once, few, many) or the class of an expanded clone, and some rows leave it out.

abundance	v_gene	d_gene	j_gene	CDR3nt	CDR3aa
few	TRBV20-1	NA	TRBJ1-1	TGCAGTGCTAGAGATGGAGACCCCTACACTGAAGCTTTCTTT	CSARDGDPYTEAFF
few	TRBV5-4	NA	TRBJ2-3	TGTGCCAGCAGCGCGATAGATACGCAGTATTTT	CASSAIDTQYF
many	TRBV7-2	TRBD2	TRBJ2-3	TGTGCCAGCAGCTTTGGACTAGCGGGGGGCCGTGGAGATACGCAGTATTTT	CASSFGLAGGRGDTQYF
many	TRBV20-1	TRBD2	TRBJ2-1	TGCAGTGCTAGAGATGGAGCGGGGGCCTACAATGAGCAGTTCTTC	CSARDGAGAYNEQFF
NA	TRBV5-1	NA	TRBJ2-1	TGCGCCAGCAGCTTGGGAACAGGGTACAATGAGCAGTTCTTC	CASSLGTGYNEQFF
many	TRBV7-2	NA	TRBJ2-3	TGTGCCAGCAGCTTAGGGAACGGGGATACGCAGTATTTT	CASSLGNGDTQYF
few	TRBV6-6	NA	TRBJ2-3	TGTGCCAGCGGAACATTCACAGATACGCAGTATTTT	CASGTFTDTQYF
few	TRBV4-3	NA	TRBJ1-1	TGCGCCAGCAGCCAAGGCGGGGTTGCTTTCTTT	CASSQGGVAFF
NA	TRBV20-1	TRBD1	TRBJ2-7	TGCAGTGCTAGTGAAACAGGGGTCGCTGGTTACGAGCAGTACTTC	CSASETGVAGYEQYF
many	TRBV20-1	NA	TRBJ2-1	TGCAGTGCTAGAGCGGGGAATTCCTACAATGAGCAGTTCTTC	CSARAGNSYNEQFF
NA	TRBV6-2/TRBV6-3	NA	TRBJ2-3	TGTGCCAGCAGTTTCGTGGGGAGTACGCAGTATTTT	CASSFVGSTQYF
few	TRBV18	NA	TRBJ1-2	TGTGCCAGCTCACCCGACAGATCCACTAACTATGGCTACACCTTC	CASSPDRSTNYGYTF
few	TRBV11-2	TRBD2	TRBJ2-3	TGTGCCAGCAGCCCGGGAGGGGGACTAGCGGGGGGAGCGGTAGGGACAGATACGCAGTATTTT	CASSPGGGLAGGAVGTDTQYF
many	TRBV7-9	NA	TRBJ2-1	TGTGCCAGCAGCTTGGAGGACGGGCTGAATGAGCAGTTCTTC	CASSLEDGLNEQFF
few	TRBV5-1	TRBD1	TRBJ2-5	TGCGCCAGCAGCCCCCAGGGGGCAGGGGAGACCCAGTACTTC	CASSPQGAGETQYF
few	TRBV5-1	TRBD2	TRBJ2-3	TGCGCCAGCAGCTATCTAGCGGGGGGAACAGATACGCAGTATTTT	CASSYLAGGTDTQYF
few	TRBV3-1	NA	TRBJ1-3	TGTGCCAGCAGCCCCTATGGAGGAAACACCATATATTTT	CASSPYGGNTIYF
few	TRBV20-1	NA	TRBJ1-1	TGCAGTGCTAGAGATCCTCGGGGTGTCTCTGAAGCTTTCTTT	CSARDPRGVSEAFF
NA	TRBV4-1	TRBD1	TRBJ2-2	TGCGCCAGCAGGCGCCCCGGGACAGGGGACACCGGGGAGCTGTTTTTT	CASRRPGTGDTGELFF
many	TRBV9	NA	TRBJ2-2	TGTGCCAGCAGCGTACTAGTCGGGGCCGGGGAGCTGTTTTTT	CASSVLVGAGELFF
many	TRBV4-1	TRBD1	TRBJ2-2	TGCGCCAGCAGCCGAGAGACAGGGGCGAACACCGGGGAGCTGTTTTTT	CASSRETGANTGELFF
NA	TRBV5-4	TRBD2	TRBJ2-5	TGTGCCAGCACCCGGACTAGCGGGGGGGTGATAAGCGAGACCCAGTACTTC	CASTRTSGGVISETQYF
few	TRBV7-2	TRBD2	TRBJ2-5	TGTGCCAGCAGCCCAATGGGGGGGGAAGAGACCCAGTACTTC	CASSPMGGEETQYF
many	TRBV30	NA	TRBJ2-5	TGTGCCTGGAGTAGCGGAGTAGAGACCCAGTACTTC	CAWSSGVETQYF
many	TRBV5-5	NA	TRBJ2-7	TGTGCCAGCAGCCTGCATGACACAACCTACGAGCAGTACTTC	CASSLHDTTYEQYF
once	TRBV28	NA	TRBJ1-6	TGTGCCAGCAGTACGGTTGGGGGCTCCTATAATTCACCCCTCCACTTT	CASSTVGGSYNSPLHF
many	TRBV20-1	TRBD2	TRBJ2-3	TGCAGTGCTCCTCGGGGGGGCTATTCCCTCACAGATACGCAGTATTTT	CSAPRGGYSLTDTQYF
few	TRBV7-2	NA	TRBJ1-5	TGTGCCAGCAGCTTGGAAGTTTATAGCAATCAGCCCCAGCATTTT	CASSLEVYSNQPQHF
NA	TRBV7-2	NA	TRBJ1-1	TGTGCCAGCAGCCCCGGGGTCATGAACACTGAAGCTTTCTTT	CASSPGVMNTEAFF
few	TRBV7-9	TRBD2	TRBJ2-5	TGTGCCAGCAGCTTAGGAGCGGGGGGGCGAGAGACCCAGTACTTC	CASSLGAGGRETQYF